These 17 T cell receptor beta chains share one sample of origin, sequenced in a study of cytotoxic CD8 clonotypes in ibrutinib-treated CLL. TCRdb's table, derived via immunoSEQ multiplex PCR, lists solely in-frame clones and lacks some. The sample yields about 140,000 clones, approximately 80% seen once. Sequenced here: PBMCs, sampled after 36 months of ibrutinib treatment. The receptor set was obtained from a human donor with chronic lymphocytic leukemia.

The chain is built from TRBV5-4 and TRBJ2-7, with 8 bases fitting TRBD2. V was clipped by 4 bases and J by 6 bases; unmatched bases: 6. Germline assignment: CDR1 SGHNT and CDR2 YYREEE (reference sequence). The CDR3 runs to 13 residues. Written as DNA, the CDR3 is TGTGCCAGCAGCACTGTAGCGGGGACCGAGCAGTACTTC. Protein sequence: CASSTVAGTEQYF.

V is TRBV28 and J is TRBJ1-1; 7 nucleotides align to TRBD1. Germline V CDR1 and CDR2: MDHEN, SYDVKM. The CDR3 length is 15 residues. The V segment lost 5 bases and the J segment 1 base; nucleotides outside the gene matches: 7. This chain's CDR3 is CASSRTDRRNTEAFF. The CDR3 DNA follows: TGTGCCAGCAGTCGTACGGACAGGCGGAACACTGAAGCTTTCTTT.

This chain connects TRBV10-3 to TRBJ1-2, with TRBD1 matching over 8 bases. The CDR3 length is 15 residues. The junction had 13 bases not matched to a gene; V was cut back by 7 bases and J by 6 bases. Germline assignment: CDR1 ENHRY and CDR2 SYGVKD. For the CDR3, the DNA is TGTGCCATCATCGGGACAGGAAGAGATTCCAATGGCTACACCTTC. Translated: CAIIGTGRDSNGYTF.

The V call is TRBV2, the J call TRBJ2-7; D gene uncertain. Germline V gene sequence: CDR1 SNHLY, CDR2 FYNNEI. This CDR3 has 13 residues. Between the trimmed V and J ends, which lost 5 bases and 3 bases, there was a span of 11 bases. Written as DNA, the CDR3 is TGTGCCAGCAGTCAGACTGATTTCTACGAGCAGTACTTC. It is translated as CASSQTDFYEQYF.

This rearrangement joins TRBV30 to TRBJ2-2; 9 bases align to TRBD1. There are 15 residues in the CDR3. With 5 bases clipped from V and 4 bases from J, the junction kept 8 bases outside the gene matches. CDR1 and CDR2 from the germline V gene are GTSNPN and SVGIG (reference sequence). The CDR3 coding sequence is TGTGCCTGGGAAACCGGGACAGGGTTCACCGGGGAGCTGTTTTTT. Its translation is CAWETGTGFTGELFF.

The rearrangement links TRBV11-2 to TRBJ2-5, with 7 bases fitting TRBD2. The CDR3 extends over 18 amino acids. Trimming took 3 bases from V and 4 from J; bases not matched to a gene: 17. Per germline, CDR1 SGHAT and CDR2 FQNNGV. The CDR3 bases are TGTGCCAGCAGCTTTGGTGTTGAGACTACCGGCGGGGGAGAGACCCAGTACTTC. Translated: CASSFGVETTGGGETQYF.

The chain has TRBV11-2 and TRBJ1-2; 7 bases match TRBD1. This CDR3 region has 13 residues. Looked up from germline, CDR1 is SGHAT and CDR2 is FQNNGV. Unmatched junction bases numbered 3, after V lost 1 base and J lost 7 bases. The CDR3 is CASSLGAGGGYTF. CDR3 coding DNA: TGTGCCAGCAGCTTAGGGGCAGGGGGTGGCTACACCTTC.

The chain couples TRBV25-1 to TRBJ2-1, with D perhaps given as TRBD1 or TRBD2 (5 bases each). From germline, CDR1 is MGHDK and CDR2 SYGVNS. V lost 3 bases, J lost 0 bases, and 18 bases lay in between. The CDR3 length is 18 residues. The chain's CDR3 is CASSDPGEGASSYNEQFF. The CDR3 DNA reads TGTGCCAGCAGTGACCCCGGGGAAGGGGCAAGCTCCTACAATGAGCAGTTCTTC.

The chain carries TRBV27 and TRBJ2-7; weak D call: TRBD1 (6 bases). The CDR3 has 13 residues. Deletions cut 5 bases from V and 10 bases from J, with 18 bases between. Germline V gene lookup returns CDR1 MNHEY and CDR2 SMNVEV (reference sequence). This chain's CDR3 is CASSNWGRPYQYF. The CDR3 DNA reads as TGTGCCAGCAGTAATTGGGGGCGCCCTTATCAGTACTTC.

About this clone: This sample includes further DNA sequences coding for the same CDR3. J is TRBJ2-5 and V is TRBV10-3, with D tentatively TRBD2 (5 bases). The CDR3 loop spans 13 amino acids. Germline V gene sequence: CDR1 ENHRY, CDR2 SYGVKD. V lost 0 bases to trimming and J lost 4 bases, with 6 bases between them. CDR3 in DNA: TGTGCCATCAGTGAGTCGGGGAGAGAGACCCAGTACTTC. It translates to CAISESGRETQYF.

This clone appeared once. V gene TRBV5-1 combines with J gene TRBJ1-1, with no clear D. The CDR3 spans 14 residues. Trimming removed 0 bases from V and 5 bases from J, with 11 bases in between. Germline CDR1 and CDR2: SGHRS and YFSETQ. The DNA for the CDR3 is TGCGCCAGCAGCTTGGCTCACACGTCTACTGAAGCTTTCTTT. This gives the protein CASSLAHTSTEAFF. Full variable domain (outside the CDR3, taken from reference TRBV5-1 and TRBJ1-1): KAGVTQTPRYLIKTRGQQVTLSCSPISGHRSVSWYQQTPGQGLQFLFEYFSETQRNKGNFPGRFSGRQFSNSRSEMNVSTLELGDSALYLCASSLAHTSTEAFFGQGTRLTVV.

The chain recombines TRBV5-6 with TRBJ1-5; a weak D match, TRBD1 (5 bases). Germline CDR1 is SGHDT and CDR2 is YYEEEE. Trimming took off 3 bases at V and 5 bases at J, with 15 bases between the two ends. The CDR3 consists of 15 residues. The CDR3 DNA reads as TGTGCCAGCAGCTCGCGGGGGTTTCGGCATCAGCCCCAGCATTTT. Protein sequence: CASSSRGFRHQPQHF.

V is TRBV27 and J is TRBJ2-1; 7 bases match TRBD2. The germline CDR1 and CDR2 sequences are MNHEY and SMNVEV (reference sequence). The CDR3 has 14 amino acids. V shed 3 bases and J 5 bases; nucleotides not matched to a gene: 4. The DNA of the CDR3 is TGTGCCAGCAGTTTGCGGCGGGGGAACAATGAGCAGTTCTTC. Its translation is CASSLRRGNNEQFF.

The CDR3 nucleotides are TGTGCCAGCAGCCCGGATGGACTCGCGGCCTACGAGCAGTACTTC. This translates into CASSPDGLAAYEQYF. This chain connects TRBV7-9 to TRBJ2-7; D possibly corresponds to TRBD2 (5 bases). The CDR3 is 15 amino acids. Germline loops: CDR1 SEHNR, CDR2 FQNEAQ (reference sequence). Trimming left V 5 bases short and J 2 bases short, with 16 bases between.

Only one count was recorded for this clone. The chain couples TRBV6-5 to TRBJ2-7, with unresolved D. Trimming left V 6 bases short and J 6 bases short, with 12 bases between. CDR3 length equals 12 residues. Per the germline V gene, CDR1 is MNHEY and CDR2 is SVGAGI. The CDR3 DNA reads TGTGCCAGCAGCCCAAATGGTATCGAGCAGTACTTC. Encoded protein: CASSPNGIEQYF.

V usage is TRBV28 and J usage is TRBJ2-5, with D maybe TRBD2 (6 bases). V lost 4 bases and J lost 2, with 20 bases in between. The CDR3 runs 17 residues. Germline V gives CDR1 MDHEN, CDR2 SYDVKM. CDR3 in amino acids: CASSWGPTGGIQETQYF. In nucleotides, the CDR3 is TGTGCCAGCAGTTGGGGACCAACCGGCGGGATACAAGAGACCCAGTACTTC.

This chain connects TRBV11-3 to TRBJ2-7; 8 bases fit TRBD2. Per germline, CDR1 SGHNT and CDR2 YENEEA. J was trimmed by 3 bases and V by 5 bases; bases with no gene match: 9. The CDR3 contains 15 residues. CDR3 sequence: CASSRLAGPDYEQYF. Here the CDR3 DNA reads TGTGCCAGCAGCCGTTTAGCGGGACCCGACTACGAGCAGTACTTC.